Listed below are T cell receptor beta chains from one sample, sequenced in a study of T cell changes during pregnancy in multiple sclerosis. Clones were sequenced by immunoSEQ multiplex PCR, and TCRdb holds only the in-frame ones, with some missing. The sample consists of some 22,000 clones, roughly 87% of them appearing once. Material: CD8+ T cells from peripheral blood mononuclear cells, obtained after pregnancy. The receptors derive from a female donor with multiple sclerosis, enrolled in a pregnancy study. Both conserved end residues are part of each CDR3. Fields, in order: CDR3 length, V gene, J gene, clone size, D gene, CDR3 DNA, CDR3 protein. D genes are given only for firm matches. Where a row states a size, it is once, few, many or the class of an expanded clone; other rows omit it.

14	TRBV11-3	TRBJ2-2	-	-	TGTGCCAGCAGCTCCCAGATTACCACCGGGGAGCTGTTTTTT	CASSSQITTGELFF
17	TRBV18	TRBJ2-5	-	TRBD2	TGTGCCAGCTCCGCTCACCCCCGGGCTAGCGGGAGTGAGACCCAGTACTTC	CASSAHPRASGSETQYF
16	TRBV5-3	TRBJ1-5	-	TRBD1	TGTGCCAGAAGCAGGGCGGACAGGGGACGCAATCAGCCCCAGCATTTT	CARSRADRGRNQPQHF
13	TRBV10-2	TRBJ2-7	-	TRBD2	TGCGCCAGCAGGGCTCTAGCGGTTCACGAGCAGTACTTC	CASRALAVHEQYF
14	TRBV30	TRBJ2-2	-	-	TGTGCCTTCCCGGGACTGGTAGACACCGGGGAGCTGTTTTTT	CAFPGLVDTGELFF
15	TRBV6-4	TRBJ2-3	-	TRBD2	TGTGCCAGCAGTGAACTAGCGGGAGCCACAGATACGCAGTATTTT	CASSELAGATDTQYF
15	TRBV27	TRBJ1-4	-	-	TGTGCCAGCTCCCAGTCCCGGGGAGTCCGGGAAAAACTGTTTTTT	CASSQSRGVREKLFF
15	TRBV6-1	TRBJ2-3	-	-	TGTGCCAGCAGTGACTGGGGATGGGAGGCAGATACGCAGTATTTT	CASSDWGWEADTQYF
18	TRBV5-1	TRBJ2-7	medium-sized	TRBD2	TGCGCCAGCAGCCCGGATGGCCCGACTAGCTGGCAGAGATACGAGCAGTACTTC	CASSPDGPTSWQRYEQYF
14	TRBV27	TRBJ1-1	-	TRBD1	TGTGCCAGCAGTAACCAGGGGGCGCGAACTGAAGCTTTCTTT	CASSNQGARTEAFF